Listed below are T cell receptor beta chains from one sample, sequenced in a study of blood T cells in healthy people across ages. TCRdb reprocessed the 5' RACE reads with MiXCR, giving one entry per CDR3 protein. The table shows about 800,000 distinct CDR3 sequences, with more than 45% occurring only once. What was sequenced was blood. These receptors were obtained from a man under 40 in good health. The CDR3 runs from the conserved cysteine through the conserved F or W. D genes are given only for firm matches. Some rows have no size entry. The others give once, few or many, or a class for an expanded clone.

TRBV6-2/TRBV6-3,.,many,TRBJ2-4,TGTGCCAGCTTACGGGACTTCTTGGGGGAGCAGTACTTC,CASLRDFLGEQYF
TRBV12-3/TRBV12-4,TRBD1,.,TRBJ2-2,TGTGCCAGCAGTTTCGACAGGGGCCGGGAGCTGTTTTTT,CASSFDRGRELFF
TRBV7-8,TRBD2,.,TRBJ2-1,TGTGCCAGCAGCCGGACCGGGACTAGCGGACTATACAATGAGCAGTTCTTC,CASSRTGTSGLYNEQFF
TRBV18,TRBD2,.,TRBJ2-1,TGTGCCAGCTCACCACGCTCTAGCGGGGGGGTTACCTACAATGAGCAGTTCTTC,CASSPRSSGGVTYNEQFF
TRBV20-1,.,.,TRBJ1-4,TGCAGTGCTAGCGATAATCCTAATGAAAAACTGTTTTTT,CSASDNPNEKLFF
TRBV7-2,.,.,TRBJ2-2,TGTGCCAGCACCTCTGGGGCTAGCACTTTCACCGGGGAGCTGTTTTTT,CASTSGASTFTGELFF
TRBV15,TRBD1,few,TRBJ1-2,TGTGCCACCAGGATGGGACAGGGCTATGGCTACACCTTC,CATRMGQGYGYTF
TRBV27,.,.,TRBJ2-6,TGTGCCAGCAGTTACGGCTCGACCTCTGGGGCCAACGTCCTGACTTTC,CASSYGSTSGANVLTF
TRBV2,TRBD2,.,TRBJ2-1,TGTGCCAGCAATAGCGGGAGCTCATCACCCCAGTCACGCTACAATGAGCAGTTCTTC,CASNSGSSSPQSRYNEQFF
TRBV12-3/TRBV12-4,.,.,TRBJ2-7,TGTGCCAGCAGTTTAGGGCTCCCCACCGAGCAGTACTTC,CASSLGLPTEQYF